These 4 T cell receptor beta chains were all obtained from the same sample, sequenced in a study of cytomegalovirus exposure and HLA in healthy donors. The method was immunoSEQ multiplex PCR; TCRdb's version includes in-frame clones alone and lacks a portion of them. The repertoire consists of around 120,000 clones, with approximately 91% occurring once and the leading ten covering around 4.5%. Sequenced input: PBMCs. The receptors stem from a man aged 18 to 29 in good health and CMV-seropositive.

The chain joins TRBV16 to TRBJ1-1; unclear D gene. The CDR3 runs 13 residues. The germline gives CDR1 KGHSY, CDR2 FQNENV. V shed 1 base and J shed 5 bases, with 8 bases lying between them. In DNA, the CDR3 is TGTGCCAGCAGCCAATTCAGGTGGACTGAAGCTTTCTTT. Its translation is CASSQFRWTEAFF.

J is TRBJ2-1 and V is TRBV6-6; no clear D gene. Trimming cost V 5 bases and J 0 bases, with 11 bases left between them. There are 15 residues in the CDR3. The germline gives CDR1 MNHNY, CDR2 SVGAGI (reference sequence). The CDR3 DNA reads TGTGCCAGCAGTAGCCAAGAAAGCTCCTACAATGAGCAGTTCTTC. Translating it yields CASSSQESSYNEQFF.

CDR3 in DNA: TGTGCCAGCAGCGGTAGCGGGGGAAGGACAGATACGCAGTATTTT. Amino acid sequence: CASSGSGGRTDTQYF. J is TRBJ2-3 and V is TRBV7-6; TRBD2 agrees at 9 bases. The CDR3 contains 15 residues. Per germline, CDR1 SGHVS and CDR2 FNYEAQ. The J segment lost 3 bases and the V segment lost 5 bases, leaving 6 bases of the junction unmatched.

The sample holds a few counts of this clone. The V and J genes are TRBV25-1 and TRBJ1-6; possibly TRBD1 for D (6 bases). Looked up from germline, CDR1 is MGHDK and CDR2 is SYGVNS. V gave up 2 bases and J gave up 10 bases, with 12 bases separating them. The CDR3 is made up of 14 amino acids. The CDR3 DNA follows: TGTGCCAGCAGTGAAGCAGGGGAAGTATCACCCCTCCACTTT. It encodes CASSEAGEVSPLHF.